This T cell receptor beta chain was identified in a study of control samples from healthy donors and cancer patients. The CDR3 spans 13 residues. Trimming shortened V by 7 bases and J by 1 base, and 10 bases separated the two germline ends. The germline V gene encodes CDR1 SNHLY and CDR2 FYNNEI. The protocol was immunoSEQ multiplex PCR, while the TCRdb copy is restricted to in-frame clones and leaves out a portion. There are some 120,000 clones in the sample; approximately 90% occur only once, and about 1% lies in the top ten. Sample: PBMCs. This sequence joins TRBV2 and TRBJ1-1, with D maybe TRBD1 (5 bases). The origin of this receptor is a woman aged 45-60 years with colorectal cancer. The CDR3 here is CASKTQGNTEAFF. The CDR3 DNA reads TGTGCCAGCAAAACCCAGGGGAACACTGAAGCTTTCTTT. The variable domain in full, completed from reference TRBV2 and TRBJ1-1, reads EPEVTQTPSHQVTQMGQEVILRCVPISNHLYFYWYRQILGQKVEFLVSFYNNEISEKSEIFDDQFSVERPDGSNFTLKIRSTKLEDSAMYFCASKTQGNTEAFFGQGTRLTVV.